One and the same sample provided the 18 T cell receptor beta chains below, sequenced in a study of immune cell composition in non-small cell lung cancer. TCRdb's copy holds only in-frame clones and misses some; the assay was immunoSEQ multiplex PCR. The sample lists more than 11,000 clones, more than 65% occurring once. The sample consisted of lung tumor tissue. All receptors derive from a human donor with non-small cell lung cancer.

The genes are TRBV15 and TRBJ2-5; the D gene is possibly TRBD2 (5 bases). The V end was cut by 3 bases, the J end by 5 bases, with 13 bases between. The CDR3 has 14 residues. Looked up from germline, CDR1 is LNHNV and CDR2 is YYDKDF (reference sequence). CDR3 in amino acids: CATSSLDWEETQYF. CDR3 sequence (DNA): TGTGCCACCAGCAGCCTAGACTGGGAGGAGACCCAGTACTTC.

In DNA form, the CDR3 reads TGTGCCAGCCTCCCCCGGGGGGGTGGCTACGAGCAGTACTTC. Its translation: CASLPRGGGYEQYF. The J gene is TRBJ2-7, the V gene TRBV7-8; 8 bases align to TRBD2. V shed 8 bases and J 3 bases; nucleotides not matched to a gene: 9. The germline CDR1 and CDR2 sequences are SGHVS and FQNEAQ. The CDR3 consists of 14 residues.

Here the CDR3 reads CASSSGTGGNQPQHF. CDR3 coding DNA: TGCGCCAGCAGCTCCGGGACAGGGGGCAATCAGCCCCAGCATTTT. V gene TRBV5-1 combines with J gene TRBJ1-5, with 10 bases lining up with TRBD1. After removal of 3 bases from V and 2 bases from J, the junction contained 2 bases not matched to a gene. The CDR3 consists of 15 residues. Germline CDR1 and CDR2: SGHRS and YFSETQ.

V gene TRBV18 combines with J gene TRBJ1-1; 7 positions agree with TRBD1. CDR3 length equals 16 residues. The V gene's germline CDR1 is KGHSH and CDR2 LQKENI. J lost 5 bases, V lost 2 bases, and 11 bases had no gene match. Here the CDR3 reads CASSPRQGAVGTEAFF. The CDR3 DNA reads as TGTGCCAGCTCACCAAGACAGGGCGCCGTTGGGACTGAAGCTTTCTTT. The full variable domain, completed using reference TRBV18 and TRBJ1-1, is NAGVMQNPRHLVRRRGQEARLRCSPMKGHSHVYWYRQLPEEGLKFMVYLQKENIIDESGMPKERFSAEFPKEGPSILRIQQVVRGDSAAYFCASSPRQGAVGTEAFFGQGTRLTVV.

The CDR3 loop reads CASSQPTSRLLTDTQYF. The CDR3 DNA sequence: TGTGCCAGTAGCCAGCCCACTAGCAGGCTTTTGACAGATACGCAGTATTTT. V gene TRBV19 combines with J gene TRBJ2-3; perhaps TRBD2 as D (6 bases). The CDR3 contains 17 residues. Germline loops: CDR1 LNHDA, CDR2 SQIVND (reference sequence). V was cut by 6 bases and J by 3 bases, with 22 bases left in between.

This chain links TRBV6-5 with TRBJ1-1; a possible D gene is TRBD1 (5 bases). The germline V and J ends were trimmed by 2 bases and 5 bases, with 15 bases remaining between them. The CDR3 consists of 15 residues. CDR1 is MNHEY and CDR2 is SVGAGI in the germline V gene. The CDR3 region is CASSYRRGGETEAFF. Here the CDR3 DNA reads TGTGCCAGCAGTTACCGTCGGGGGGGAGAAACTGAAGCTTTCTTT.

The J gene is TRBJ1-2, the V gene TRBV18; D is undetermined. Germline-derived CDR1 and CDR2 are KGHSH and LQKENI. Trimming removed 2 bases at V and 7 bases at J, with 17 bases between. The CDR3 loop spans 15 amino acids. The chain's CDR3 is CASSPTREKTIGYTF. For the CDR3, the DNA is TGTGCCAGCTCACCAACAAGGGAAAAGACAATTGGCTACACCTTC. The full variable domain, with the rest looked up from reference TRBV18 and TRBJ1-2, is NAGVMQNPRHLVRRRGQEARLRCSPMKGHSHVYWYRQLPEEGLKFMVYLQKENIIDESGMPKERFSAEFPKEGPSILRIQQVVRGDSAAYFCASSPTREKTIGYTFGSGTRLTVV.

The chain uses TRBV19 and TRBJ2-1; TRBD2 aligns across 9 bases. Trimming took 3 bases from V and 3 from J; bases not matched to a gene: 12. The germline CDR1 and CDR2 sequences are LNHDA and SQIVND (reference sequence). This CDR3 region has 18 residues. The chain's CDR3 is CASSIEASSGMGYNEQFF. DNA for the CDR3: TGTGCCAGTAGTATTGAGGCTTCTAGCGGGATGGGCTACAATGAGCAGTTCTTC.

This chain links TRBV9 with TRBJ2-1, with 8 bases aligning to TRBD2. Trimming removed 0 bases from V and 2 bases from J; junction bases left unmatched: 4. This CDR3 is built from 16 residues. Germline CDR1 is SGDLS and CDR2 is YYNGEE. Here the CDR3 DNA reads TGTGCCAGCAGCGTAGGGAGGGGACTAGCCTACAATGAGCAGTTCTTC. This gives the protein CASSVGRGLAYNEQFF.

The chain uses TRBV19 and TRBJ1-1; weak D call: TRBD1 (5 bases). CDR1 and CDR2 (germline): LNHDA, SQIVND (reference sequence). The CDR3 is made up of 9 amino acids. Trimming removed 11 bases from V and 10 bases from J, with 11 bases in between. CDR3 nucleotides: TGTGCCGGGGGGTGGCCAGCTTTCTTT. It is translated as CAGGWPAFF.

The genes are TRBV6-6 and TRBJ2-5; 14 bases align to TRBD2. Germline CDR1 MNHNY, CDR2 SVGAGI (reference sequence). With V trimmed by 2 bases and J by 7 bases, 6 bases remained unmatched. The CDR3 loop spans 16 amino acids. CDR3 DNA: TGTGCCAGCAGTTACGGGACTAGCGGGAGTTCGGGGACCCAGTACTTC. It encodes CASSYGTSGSSGTQYF.

This clone has just a few counts. The chain has TRBV9 and TRBJ2-5; 8 nucleotides align to TRBD2. The CDR3 has 15 residues. CDR1 is SGDLS and CDR2 is YYNGEE in the germline V gene. With 0 bases clipped from V and 5 bases from J, the junction kept 6 bases outside the gene matches. The CDR3 DNA sequence: TGTGCCAGCAGCGTAGGTGGGACTAGTGGGGAGACCCAGTACTTC. Translating gives CASSVGGTSGETQYF.

The chain combines TRBV4-1 with TRBJ2-3, with D perhaps matching TRBD2 (5 bases). Germline values: CDR1 MGHRA, CDR2 YSYEKL. The CDR3 totals 17 residues. V was pared by 1 base and J by 0 bases, with 14 bases between. In DNA form, the CDR3 reads TGCGCCAGCAGCCAAGCCTCCGCTGGCGGGAGCACAGATACGCAGTATTTT. This encodes CASSQASAGGSTDTQYF.

The chain employs TRBV11-3 and TRBJ2-3; a weak D match, TRBD1 (6 bases). Trimming took 0 bases from V and 9 from J, leaving 10 bases between them. Germline V CDR1 and CDR2: SGHNT, YENEEA. CDR3 size: 13 residues. The CDR3, as DNA: TGTGCCAGCAGCTTAGAGGGGGCAAGCACGCAGTATTTT. This codes for CASSLEGASTQYF.

The chain couples TRBV5-1 to TRBJ2-5, with D perhaps being TRBD1 or TRBD2 (5 bases each). This CDR3 has 14 amino acids. Per the germline V gene, CDR1 is SGHRS and CDR2 is YFSETQ. The V and J ends lost 2 bases and 6 bases respectively, with 14 bases between them. The CDR3 coding sequence is TGCGCCAGCAGCTTCGGGACCCAAGGGAAGACCCAGTACTTC. This translates into CASSFGTQGKTQYF.

The rearrangement uses TRBV6-5 and TRBJ1-2, with D maybe TRBD1 (5 bases). Trimming took 4 bases from V and 6 from J, leaving 21 bases between them. The CDR3 covers 16 residues. Per the germline V gene, CDR1 is MNHEY and CDR2 is SVGAGI. The CDR3 here is CASSSEPGGTRDGYTF. The CDR3 DNA is TGTGCCAGCAGTTCCGAGCCCGGGGGAACACGAGATGGCTACACCTTC.

The CDR3 spells CASSWTRGETQYF. CDR3 in DNA: TGTGCCAGCAGCTGGACTAGGGGAGAGACCCAGTACTTC. This chain links TRBV11-2 with TRBJ2-5, with 7 bases lining up with TRBD2. Looked up from germline, CDR1 is SGHAT and CDR2 is FQNNGV. The V and J ends lost 4 bases and 4 bases, in that order; junction bases with no gene match: 3. The CDR3 totals 13 residues.

The chain carries TRBV5-4 and TRBJ2-3, with a tentative D call TRBD2 (6 bases). This CDR3 has 16 residues. Germline V gene sequence: CDR1 SGHNT, CDR2 YYREEE (reference sequence). Trimming left V 0 bases short and J 0 bases short, with 11 bases between. This CDR3 reads CASSLVRGTSTDTQYF. Here the CDR3 DNA reads TGTGCCAGCAGCTTGGTTCGTGGGACTAGCACAGATACGCAGTATTTT.